The 31 T cell receptor beta chains below all came from one sample that was sequenced in a study of beta chain features in type 1 diabetes. All of the isolated RNA was reverse transcribed, so expressed TCRB transcripts were sequenced. Measured with immunoSEQ multiplex PCR; TCRdb has only the in-frame clones, and not every one. This table holds about 350,000 clones, around 19% found once. What was sequenced was naive CD4+ T cells from blood. The source is a woman aged 18-29 years in good health.

This clone occurred a few times. Other DNA sequences in the sample encode the same CDR3. The rearrangement joins TRBV6-1 to TRBJ1-2; possible D gene TRBD1, 5 bases. The CDR3 consists of 13 residues. CDR1 MNHNS and CDR2 SASEGT come from the germline V gene. V gave up 2 bases and J gave up 2 bases, with 6 bases separating them. CDR3 region: CASSETGNYGYTF. The CDR3 DNA follows: TGTGCCAGCAGTGAAACAGGAAACTATGGCTACACCTTC.

This clone was recorded a few times. This rearrangement joins TRBV18 to TRBJ1-2; no clear D gene. Deletions cut 5 bases from V and 5 bases from J, with 12 bases between. This CDR3 contains 13 residues. Germline values: CDR1 KGHSH, CDR2 LQKENI. CDR3 loop: CASSSRSSYGYTF. The CDR3 nucleotides read TGTGCCAGCTCATCCCGGTCGTCGTATGGCTACACCTTC.

The chain links TRBV9 to TRBJ1-1; possibly TRBD1 for D (6 bases). Per the germline V gene, CDR1 is SGDLS and CDR2 is YYNGEE. V lost 3 bases, J lost 1 base, and 16 bases lay in between. This CDR3 contains 16 residues. The CDR3 loop reads CASSANRETPNTEAFF. In DNA, the CDR3 is TGTGCCAGCAGCGCCAACAGGGAAACGCCGAACACTGAAGCTTTCTTT.

This chain joins TRBV28 and TRBJ1-2; 7 bases map to TRBD1. J was trimmed by 2 bases and V by 7 bases; bases with no gene match: 4. This CDR3 spans 13 amino acids. CDR1 MDHEN and CDR2 SYDVKM come from the germline V gene. CDR3 sequence: CASNRDSNYGYTF. In DNA form, the CDR3 reads TGTGCCAGCAACAGGGACAGCAACTATGGCTACACCTTC.

The gene calls are TRBV5-1 and TRBJ2-1; TRBD2 aligns across 8 bases. Germline assignment: CDR1 SGHRS and CDR2 YFSETQ. The CDR3 is made up of 13 amino acids. The V and J ends lost 4 bases and 7 bases, in that order; junction bases with no gene match: 4. The CDR3 region has the DNA TGCGCCAGCAGCCCGGGGGGGAGTAATGAGCAGTTCTTC. Protein: CASSPGGSNEQFF.

The J gene is TRBJ2-1, the V gene TRBV4-1; no clear D. CDR3 length: 13 residues. Germline assignment: CDR1 MGHRA and CDR2 YSYEKL. Trimming cost V 4 bases and J 6 bases, with 10 bases left between them. The CDR3 sequence: CASSPLFPNEQFF. In DNA, the CDR3 is TGCGCCAGCAGCCCCTTGTTTCCCAATGAGCAGTTCTTC.

This clone was detected once. The genes are TRBV7-6 and TRBJ2-2; 7 bases map to TRBD2. Germline CDR1 reads SGHVS; CDR2 reads FNYEAQ. Trimming removed 3 bases from V and 7 bases from J; junction bases left unmatched: 11. The CDR3 contains 16 residues. CDR3 coding DNA: TGTGCCAGCAGCTTGAAGTGGGAGGGCCGGGTCGGGGAGCTGTTTTTT. This codes for CASSLKWEGRVGELFF.

Only a few counts were recorded for this clone. The genes are TRBV19 and TRBJ1-1; the D gene is possibly TRBD1 (5 bases). Trimming stripped 7 bases from V and 2 bases from J, with 20 bases between. This CDR3 is 16 amino acids long. The V gene's germline CDR1 is LNHDA and CDR2 SQIVND (reference sequence). This chain's CDR3 is CASTLLGRGRNTEAFF. CDR3 DNA sequence: TGTGCCAGTACCCTCCTGGGGAGGGGTAGAAACACTGAAGCTTTCTTT.

The chain has TRBV6-6 and TRBJ1-5; D is unresolved. The CDR3 covers 12 residues. Trimming stripped 8 bases from V and 7 bases from J, with 12 bases between. Germline CDR1 and CDR2: MNHNY and SVGAGI (reference sequence). The CDR3: CASHEGVQPQHF. CDR3 nucleotides: TGTGCCAGCCACGAGGGAGTGCAGCCCCAGCATTTT.

This clone was picked up a small number of times. The genes are TRBV4-3 and TRBJ1-2; D remains unclear. Trimming left V 3 bases short and J 2 bases short, with 7 bases between. This CDR3 is 13 amino acids long. Germline V gives CDR1 LGHNA, CDR2 YSLEER. CDR3 sequence (DNA): TGCGCCAGCAGCCACGACACAAACTATGGCTACACCTTC. It encodes CASSHDTNYGYTF.

This clone has just a few counts. The germline gene is not matched at one end of the junction; a read error may be the cause. The chain recombines TRBV7-7 with TRBJ2-5; perhaps TRBD1 as D (5 bases). The CDR3 totals 13 residues. Germline V CDR1 and CDR2: SSHAT, FNYEAQ (reference sequence). Written as DNA, the CDR3 is TGTGCTAGCAGCCTAGACAGACAAGAGACCCAGTACTTC. It codes for CASSLDRQETQYF.

This clone turned up a few times. The V and J genes are TRBV2 and TRBJ1-3; no firm D call. V was trimmed by 0 bases and J by 4 bases, leaving 4 bases between them. Germline CDR1 SNHLY, CDR2 FYNNEI. The CDR3 extends over 13 amino acids. The CDR3 reads CASSEAPGNTIYF. DNA of the CDR3: TGTGCCAGCAGTGAAGCCCCAGGAAACACCATATATTTT.

The chain has TRBV5-8 and TRBJ2-1; TRBD1 might be the D (6 bases). Germline values: CDR1 SGHTS, CDR2 YDEGEE. V shed 4 bases and J shed 0 bases, with 11 bases lying between them. The CDR3 length is 15 residues. CDR3 residues: CASSPKGVSYNEQFF. The CDR3 region has the DNA TGTGCCAGCAGCCCCAAGGGGGTCTCCTACAATGAGCAGTTCTTC.

The chain employs TRBV21-1 and TRBJ2-7; TRBD1, the table's D call, lacks a check against the DNA. TRBV21-1 is shown as a pseudogene. The CDR3 is made up of 14 amino acids. CDR3 bases: TGTGCCAGCAGCAAGGGACAGGGAGCCTACGAGCAGTACTTC. Translated: CASSKGQGAYEQYF.

This sequence joins TRBV4-3 and TRBJ2-2; a possible D gene is TRBD2 (6 bases). Germline CDR1 LGHNA, CDR2 YSLEER. Trimming shortened V by 4 bases and J by 5 bases, and 8 bases separated the two germline ends. The CDR3 is made up of 13 amino acids. The CDR3: CASSRGRTGELFF. The CDR3, as DNA: TGCGCCAGCAGCCGAGGGAGGACCGGGGAGCTGTTTTTT.

To note about this clone: This specimen includes other DNA sequences encoding the same CDR3. The V gene is TRBV6-5, the J gene TRBJ2-7; 8 positions match TRBD2. Germline V gene sequence: CDR1 MNHEY, CDR2 SVGAGI. Unmatched junction bases numbered 3, after V lost 0 bases and J lost 2 bases. The CDR3 loop spans 15 amino acids. CDR3 DNA: TGTGCCAGCAGTTACTCTACTAGCGGAACCTACGAGCAGTACTTC. Protein: CASSYSTSGTYEQYF.

J is TRBJ2-1 and V is TRBV9, with 12 bases fitting TRBD1. Germline CDR1 is SGDLS and CDR2 is YYNGEE. CDR3 length: 17 residues. V was clipped by 0 bases and J by 6 bases; unmatched bases: 7. CDR3 sequence: CASSVVPGTGGLNEQFF. The CDR3 nucleotides read TGTGCCAGCAGCGTAGTTCCCGGGACAGGGGGCCTCAATGAGCAGTTCTTC.

The chain recombines TRBV25-1 with TRBJ1-4; 7 bases are a match to TRBD1. The CDR3 runs to 15 residues. Trimming cost V 9 bases and J 5 bases; bases outside gene matches: 12. The germline V gene encodes CDR1 MGHDK and CDR2 SYGVNS. The CDR3 is CARPSRAGGNEKLFF. The CDR3 bases are TGTGCCAGACCGTCTCGGGCAGGGGGAAATGAAAAACTGTTTTTT.

The V and J genes are TRBV5-1 and TRBJ2-5, with 7 bases that match TRBD2. In germline, CDR1 is SGHRS, CDR2 YFSETQ. The CDR3 covers 15 residues. V was pared by 7 bases and J by 5 bases, with 14 bases of the junction left unmatched. The CDR3 DNA sequence: TGCGCCAGCCATAACTCGTTGGGGGGGATGGAGACCCAGTACTTC. Its translation is CASHNSLGGMETQYF.

The rearrangement links TRBV5-1 to TRBJ2-3, with D hard to call. Looked up from germline, CDR1 is SGHRS and CDR2 is YFSETQ. The germline V and J ends were trimmed by 1 base and 1 base, with 4 bases remaining between them. The CDR3 totals 13 residues. In DNA form, the CDR3 reads TGCGCCAGCAGCTTGCGAGGCACAGATACGCAGTATTTT. This codes for CASSLRGTDTQYF. Together with reference TRBV5-1 and TRBJ2-3, the CDR3 gives the full variable domain: KAGVTQTPRYLIKTRGQQVTLSCSPISGHRSVSWYQQTPGQGLQFLFEYFSETQRNKGNFPGRFSGRQFSNSRSEMNVSTLELGDSALYLCASSLRGTDTQYFGPGTRLTVL.

This clone was observed a few times. Other DNA sequences in the sample encode the same CDR3. V gene TRBV6-5 combines with J gene TRBJ1-5; TRBD1 aligns across 7 bases. The germline V gene encodes CDR1 MNHEY and CDR2 SVGAGI. J gave up 2 bases and V 4 bases, and 2 bases lay outside the gene matches. This CDR3 has 14 residues. CDR3 nucleotides: TGTGCCAGCAGTTCGCAGGGGGGCAATCAGCCCCAGCATTTT. It specifies CASSSQGGNQPQHF.

J is TRBJ1-1 and V is TRBV7-9; TRBD1 might be the D (5 bases). The V gene lost 3 bases and the J gene lost 4 bases, with 15 bases spanning the gap. The CDR3 runs to 15 residues. The germline gives CDR1 SEHNR, CDR2 FQNEAQ (reference sequence). DNA of the CDR3: TGTGCCAGCAGCTTGGGCAGGGAAAGGAGCACTGAAGCTTTCTTT. This translates into CASSLGRERSTEAFF.

The chain employs TRBV7-8 and TRBJ1-3, with D perhaps matching TRBD1 (6 bases). The CDR3 loop spans 13 amino acids. V lost 2 bases, J lost 9 bases, and 11 bases lay in between. Looked up from germline, CDR1 is SGHVS and CDR2 is FQNEAQ. This CDR3 reads CASSLTDSTTIYF. The CDR3 DNA is TGTGCCAGCAGCTTAACGGACAGTACCACCATATATTTT.

The chain joins TRBV5-4 to TRBJ2-5, with TRBD2 matching over 7 bases. CDR1 and CDR2 (germline): SGHNT, YYREEE (reference sequence). Germline trimming cut 0 bases from V and 5 bases from J; bases unmatched to any gene: 4. The CDR3 is 14 residues long. The CDR3 region is CASSLASGQETQYF. CDR3 bases: TGTGCCAGCAGCTTGGCTAGCGGTCAGGAGACCCAGTACTTC.

There are a few counts of this clone. The rearrangement links TRBV6-5 to TRBJ2-3; D possibly corresponds to TRBD2 (6 bases). Germline CDR1 is MNHEY and CDR2 is SVGAGI. V lost 7 bases, J lost 2 bases, and 10 bases lay in between. The length of the CDR3 is 13 residues. The CDR3 sequence is CASKASDTDTQYF. The CDR3 nucleotides are TGTGCCAGCAAGGCTAGCGACACAGATACGCAGTATTTT.

The genes are TRBV29-1 and TRBJ2-5; TRBD1 might be the D (5 bases). Germline CDR1 reads SQVTM; CDR2 reads ANQGSEA. The CDR3 runs 12 residues. Trimming pared 3 bases from V and 2 bases from J, leaving 7 bases between. In DNA, the CDR3 is TGCAGCGTTGAGAGACAGCAAGAGACCCAGTACTTC. As protein: CSVERQQETQYF.

V and J are TRBV7-8 and TRBJ2-5, with TRBD1 matching over 10 bases. V was clipped by 3 bases and J by 5 bases; unmatched bases: 3. CDR1 and CDR2 (germline): SGHVS, FQNEAQ. CDR3 length: 14 amino acids. In DNA form, the CDR3 reads TGTGCCAGCAGCTTCTGGGACAGGGGTGAGACCCAGTACTTC. It encodes CASSFWDRGETQYF.

In this sample, this clone turned up a few times. The chain has TRBV29-1 and TRBJ2-5, with 8 nucleotides matching TRBD2. Germline lookup yields CDR1 SQVTM and CDR2 ANQGSEA. This CDR3 comprises 15 residues. The V gene end was trimmed by 4 bases and the J gene end by 6 bases; junction bases not matched to a gene: 13. CDR3 in amino acids: CSVGEPSGSAQTQYF. The CDR3 DNA reads TGCAGCGTTGGAGAACCCAGCGGGAGTGCCCAGACCCAGTACTTC.

The V call is TRBV5-1, the J call TRBJ1-2; D is unresolved. V lost 2 bases and J lost 7, with 12 bases in between. CDR1 and CDR2 (germline): SGHRS, YFSETQ. This CDR3 has 13 residues. CDR3 amino acids: CASSLGSSGGYTF. As DNA, the CDR3 is TGCGCCAGCAGCTTAGGTTCGTCGGGTGGCTACACCTTC.

The chain couples TRBV5-1 to TRBJ2-5, with 9 positions matching TRBD2. V gave up 0 bases and J gave up 6 bases; unmatched junction bases: 9. The CDR3 extends over 16 amino acids. Germline V gene lookup returns CDR1 SGHRS and CDR2 YFSETQ. The CDR3 nucleotides are TGCGCCAGCAGCTTGGTCTCGCGGGGGGGTAGGAAGACCCAGTACTTC. Protein product: CASSLVSRGGRKTQYF.

The table lists this clone with a few counts. The chain joins TRBV7-9 to TRBJ2-1; 8 nucleotides agree with TRBD1. The J segment lost 1 base and the V segment lost 4 bases, leaving 9 bases of the junction unmatched. CDR1 and CDR2 (germline): SEHNR, FQNEAQ (reference sequence). CDR3 length: 17 amino acids. CDR3 nucleotide sequence: TGTGCCAGCAGCTATGGACAGGGCCTAAGGTCCTACAATGAGCAGTTCTTC. It translates to CASSYGQGLRSYNEQFF.